Sequencing of this T cell receptor beta chain was carried out in a study of beta chain features in type 1 diabetes. The overall study: No age, gender or cell yield differences were seen between patients and healthy donors.

The study's findings and limits: In every one of the four CD4+ subsets, TCRB CDR3s were moderately but significantly shorter in Type 1 diabetes patients. The question of HLA type influencing TCRB rearrangement was one that remained unresolved here. It was among patients, rather than healthy donors, that naive, central memory and Treg TCRB repertoires appeared more similar.

Investigators reverse transcribed all isolated RNA, so they sequenced expressed TCRB transcripts. Sequencing was performed with immunoSEQ multiplex PCR; in TCRdb, only in-frame clones are kept and a portion is missing. There are 150,000 to 200,000 clones in the sample; about 9.1% occur only once, and roughly 2.5% lies in the top ten. Trimming removed 5 bases from V and 0 bases from J, with 2 bases in between. CDR1 is SNHLY, CDR2 FYNNEI, per germline. The CDR3 consists of 13 residues. To note about this clone: Its antigen is as yet unknown.

The source is a woman in her late teens or twenties in good health. Sequencing used central memory CD4+ T cells from blood. The chain combines TRBV2 with TRBJ2-6, with unresolved D. CDR3 protein: CASSRSGANVLTF. The CDR3 DNA reads TGTGCCAGCAGTCGCTCTGGGGCCAACGTCCTGACTTTC.